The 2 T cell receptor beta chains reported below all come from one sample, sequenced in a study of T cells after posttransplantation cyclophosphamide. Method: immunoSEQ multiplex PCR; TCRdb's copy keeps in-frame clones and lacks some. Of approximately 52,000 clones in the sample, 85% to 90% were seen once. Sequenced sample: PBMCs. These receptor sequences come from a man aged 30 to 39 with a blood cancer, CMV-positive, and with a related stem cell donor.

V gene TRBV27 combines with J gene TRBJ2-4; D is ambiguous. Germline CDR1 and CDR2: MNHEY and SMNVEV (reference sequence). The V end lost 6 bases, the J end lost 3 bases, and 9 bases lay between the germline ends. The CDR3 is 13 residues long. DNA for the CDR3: TGTGCCAGCAGCGGCAGGATCAAAAACATTCAGTACTTC. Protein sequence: CASSGRIKNIQYF.

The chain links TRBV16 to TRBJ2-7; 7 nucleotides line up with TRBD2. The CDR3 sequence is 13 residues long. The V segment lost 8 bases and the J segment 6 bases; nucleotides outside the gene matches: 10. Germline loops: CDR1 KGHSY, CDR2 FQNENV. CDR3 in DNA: TGTGCCAGCTCCGGCGGGAGTAGTAGCGAGCAGTACTTC. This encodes CASSGGSSSEQYF.